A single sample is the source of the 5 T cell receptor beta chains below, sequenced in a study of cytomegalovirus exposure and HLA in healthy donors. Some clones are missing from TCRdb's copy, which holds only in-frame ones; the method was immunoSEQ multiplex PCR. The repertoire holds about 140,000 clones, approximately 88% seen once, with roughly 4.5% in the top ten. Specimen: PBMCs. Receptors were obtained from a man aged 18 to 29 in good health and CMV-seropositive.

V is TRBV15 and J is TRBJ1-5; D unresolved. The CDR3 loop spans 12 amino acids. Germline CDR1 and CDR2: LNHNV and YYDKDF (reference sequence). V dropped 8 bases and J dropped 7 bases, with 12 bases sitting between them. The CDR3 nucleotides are TGTGCCACCCGGGGAGGCGGGCAGCCCCAGCATTTT. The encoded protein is CATRGGGQPQHF.

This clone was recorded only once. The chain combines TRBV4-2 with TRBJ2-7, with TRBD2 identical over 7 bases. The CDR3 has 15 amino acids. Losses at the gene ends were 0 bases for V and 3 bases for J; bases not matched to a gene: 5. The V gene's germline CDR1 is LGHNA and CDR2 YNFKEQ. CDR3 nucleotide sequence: TGTGCCAGCAGCCAAGATAGGGCTAGCGGCTACGAGCAGTACTTC. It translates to CASSQDRASGYEQYF.

The CDR3 protein is CAGSGIDAEAFF. The CDR3 DNA follows: TGTGCCGGGTCAGGGATTGACGCTGAAGCTTTCTTT. The chain joins TRBV30 to TRBJ1-1; D is perhaps TRBD1 (5 bases). Trimming left V 8 bases short and J 6 bases short, with 16 bases between. From germline, CDR1 is GTSNPN and CDR2 SVGIG (reference sequence). This CDR3 region has 12 residues.

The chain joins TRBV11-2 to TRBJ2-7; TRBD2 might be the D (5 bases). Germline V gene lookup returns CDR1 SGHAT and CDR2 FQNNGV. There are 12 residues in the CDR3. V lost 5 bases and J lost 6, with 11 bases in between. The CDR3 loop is CASSQRLGEQYF. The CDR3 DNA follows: TGTGCCAGCAGCCAGCGGTTGGGCGAGCAGTACTTC. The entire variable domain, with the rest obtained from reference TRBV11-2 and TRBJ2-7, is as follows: EAGVAQSPRYKIIEKRQSVAFWCNPISGHATLYWYQQILGQGPKLLIQFQNNGVVDDSQLPKDRFSAERLKGVDSTLKIQPAKLEDSAVYLCASSQRLGEQYFGPGTRLTVT.

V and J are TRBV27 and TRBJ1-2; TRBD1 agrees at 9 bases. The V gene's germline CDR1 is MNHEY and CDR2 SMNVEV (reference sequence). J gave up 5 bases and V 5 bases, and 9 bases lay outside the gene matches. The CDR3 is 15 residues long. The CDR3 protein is CASSLLFGTGYGYTF. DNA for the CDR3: TGTGCCAGCAGTCTCCTCTTCGGGACAGGGTATGGCTACACCTTC.